This TCR beta chain derives from a study of blood T cell repertoires in COVID-19. At the level of the study: The origin of the acute and convalescent COVID-19 samples was the United States, Italy and Spain.

Authors' processing steps: The assay estimated nucleated cells by amplifying reference gene primers. TCRdb's table, derived via immunoSEQ multiplex PCR, lists solely in-frame clones and lacks some. V and J calls plus clone size are reproduced from that table; the DNA served to infer D and trimming. The sample contains hundreds of thousands of clones, around 86% of which appear only once. The CDR3 extends over 15 amino acids. The germline V gene encodes CDR1 SGDLS and CDR2 YYNGEE. V shed 4 bases and J 6 bases; nucleotides not matched to a gene: 8. V and J are TRBV9 and TRBJ1-2, with 11 nucleotides matching TRBD1. The sample comprised PBMCs or T cells enriched from blood (not recorded which). The TCR originated in a woman aged 45-60 years who had recovered from COVID-19. CDR3 sequence: CASSPMGDRGNGYTF. CDR3 nucleotide sequence: TGTGCCAGCAGCCCAATGGGGGACAGGGGGAATGGCTACACCTTC.